The 2 T cell receptor beta chains presented below share a single source sample, sequenced in a study of cytomegalovirus exposure and HLA in healthy donors. Clones were sequenced by immunoSEQ multiplex PCR, and TCRdb holds only the in-frame ones, with some missing. The profile covers 300,000 to 400,000 clones, with 86% appearing a single time and over 0.75% taken by the ten largest. Sequenced: PBMCs. Receptors originate from a woman under 30 in good health and CMV-seronegative.

The V call is TRBV29-1, the J call TRBJ2-5, with no clear D. Trimming took 4 bases from V and 3 from J, leaving 12 bases between them. The CDR3 consists of 13 residues. Germline CDR1 is SQVTM and CDR2 is ANQGSEA. The DNA of the CDR3 is TGCAGCGTTGGGAGAGGAAGCGAAGAGACCCAGTACTTC. It is translated as CSVGRGSEETQYF.

This chain connects TRBV2 to TRBJ1-4; 7 nucleotides agree with TRBD1. Germline CDR1 reads SNHLY; CDR2 reads FYNNEI. V gave up 4 bases and J gave up 4 bases; unmatched junction bases: 3. The CDR3 is 14 amino acids. CDR3 loop: CASSVQGINEKLFF. In DNA form, the CDR3 reads TGTGCCAGCAGTGTACAGGGGATTAATGAAAAACTGTTTTTT.